The text below deals with one T cell receptor (beta chain). The entry originates in a study of OX40 agonist ivuxolimab in advanced cancers. Assay used: immunoSEQ multiplex PCR; TCRdb lists only in-frame clones, some missing. The sample includes about 70,000 clones, approximately 90% of them seen just once. Trimming took 4 bases from V and 4 from J, leaving 12 bases between them. The germline CDR1 and CDR2 sequences are SQVTM and ANQGSEA. This CDR3 spans 13 amino acids. This receptor was identified in an adult with an advanced solid tumor such as melanoma, head and neck, liver or kidney cancer. Sequencing was performed on CD4+ or CD8+ T cells sorted from blood, taken in a trial of the OX40 agonist ivuxolimab. The chain recombines TRBV29-1 with TRBJ2-3; D is possibly TRBD2 (6 bases). In nucleotides, the CDR3 is TGCAGCGTTGCCCGGGGGTTGTCAGATACGCAGTATTTT. This codes for CSVARGLSDTQYF.